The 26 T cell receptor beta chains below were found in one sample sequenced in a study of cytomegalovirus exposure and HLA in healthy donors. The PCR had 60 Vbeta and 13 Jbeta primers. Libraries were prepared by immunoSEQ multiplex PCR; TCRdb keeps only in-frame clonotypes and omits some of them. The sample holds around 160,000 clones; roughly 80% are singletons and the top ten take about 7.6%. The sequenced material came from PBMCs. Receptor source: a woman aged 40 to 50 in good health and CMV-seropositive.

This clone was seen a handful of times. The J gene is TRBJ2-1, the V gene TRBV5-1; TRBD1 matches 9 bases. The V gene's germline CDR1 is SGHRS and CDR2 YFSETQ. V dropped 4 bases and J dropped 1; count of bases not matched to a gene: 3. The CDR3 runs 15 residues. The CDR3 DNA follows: TGCGCCAGCAGCATTGGACAGGGGTCCTACAATGAGCAGTTCTTC. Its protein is CASSIGQGSYNEQFF.

CDR3 in DNA: TGTGCCAGCAGTCCCGTCGACAGGGCCAAAAACATTCAGTACTTC. Its translation: CASSPVDRAKNIQYF. The rearrangement joins TRBV5-5 to TRBJ2-4, with D possibly TRBD1 on 6 matching bases. V lost 5 bases and J 1 base, leaving 13 bases between the germline ends. This CDR3 region has 15 residues. Per germline, CDR1 SGHKS and CDR2 YYEKEE (reference sequence).

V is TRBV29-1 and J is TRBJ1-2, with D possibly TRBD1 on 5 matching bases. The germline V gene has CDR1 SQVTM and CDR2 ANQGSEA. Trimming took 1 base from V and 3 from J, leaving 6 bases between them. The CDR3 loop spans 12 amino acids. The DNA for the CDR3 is TGCAGCGTTGAAGGGGACTACTATGGCTACACCTTC. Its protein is CSVEGDYYGYTF.

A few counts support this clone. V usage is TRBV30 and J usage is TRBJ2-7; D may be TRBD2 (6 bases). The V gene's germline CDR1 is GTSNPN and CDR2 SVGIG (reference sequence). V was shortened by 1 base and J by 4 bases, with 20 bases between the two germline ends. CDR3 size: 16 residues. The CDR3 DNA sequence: TGTGCCTGGAGTGGCCGCGGGGCAAATGATAGTTACGAGCAGTACTTC. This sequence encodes CAWSGRGANDSYEQYF. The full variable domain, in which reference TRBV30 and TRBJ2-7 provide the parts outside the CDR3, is SQTIHQWPATLVQPVGSPLSLECTVEGTSNPNLYWYRQAAGRGLQLLFYSVGIGQISSEVPQNLSASRPQDRQFILSSKKLLLSDSGFYLCAWSGRGANDSYEQYFGPGTRLTVT.

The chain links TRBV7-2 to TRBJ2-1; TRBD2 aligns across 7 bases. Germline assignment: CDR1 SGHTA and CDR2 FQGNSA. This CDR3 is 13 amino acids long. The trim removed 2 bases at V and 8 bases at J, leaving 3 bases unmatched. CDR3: CASSLTGGYEQFF. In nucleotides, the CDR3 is TGTGCCAGCAGCTTAACGGGAGGATATGAGCAGTTCTTC.

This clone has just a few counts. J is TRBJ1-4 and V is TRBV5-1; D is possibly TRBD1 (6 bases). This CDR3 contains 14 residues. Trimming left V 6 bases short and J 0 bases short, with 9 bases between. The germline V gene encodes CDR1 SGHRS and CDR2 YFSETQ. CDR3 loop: CASKQGSTNEKLFF. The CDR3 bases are TGCGCCAGCAAACAGGGCTCAACTAATGAAAAACTGTTTTTT.

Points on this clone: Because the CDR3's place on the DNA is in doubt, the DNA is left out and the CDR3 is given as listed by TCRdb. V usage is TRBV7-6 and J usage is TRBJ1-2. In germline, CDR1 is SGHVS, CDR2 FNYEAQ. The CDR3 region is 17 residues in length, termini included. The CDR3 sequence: CASSLLAQGRVNYGYTF.

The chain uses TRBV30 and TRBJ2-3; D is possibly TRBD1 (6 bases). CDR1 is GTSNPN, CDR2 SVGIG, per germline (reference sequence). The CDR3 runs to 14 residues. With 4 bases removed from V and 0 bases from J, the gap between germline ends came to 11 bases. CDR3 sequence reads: CAWTGTSSTDTQYF. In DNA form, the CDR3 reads TGTGCCTGGACTGGGACAAGTAGCACAGATACGCAGTATTTT.

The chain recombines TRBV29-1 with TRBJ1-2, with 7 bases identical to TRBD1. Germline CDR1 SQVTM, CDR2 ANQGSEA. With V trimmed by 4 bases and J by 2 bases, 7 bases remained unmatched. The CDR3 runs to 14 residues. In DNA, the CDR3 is TGCAGCGTTGCCGAGGGGGCCGGGAACTATGGCTACACCTTC. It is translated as CSVAEGAGNYGYTF. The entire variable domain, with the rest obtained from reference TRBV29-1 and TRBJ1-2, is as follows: SAVISQKPSRDICQRGTSLTIQCQVDSQVTMMFWYRQQPGQSLTLIATANQGSEATYESGFVIDKFPISRPNLTFSTLTVSNMSPEDSSIYLCSVAEGAGNYGYTFGSGTRLTVV.

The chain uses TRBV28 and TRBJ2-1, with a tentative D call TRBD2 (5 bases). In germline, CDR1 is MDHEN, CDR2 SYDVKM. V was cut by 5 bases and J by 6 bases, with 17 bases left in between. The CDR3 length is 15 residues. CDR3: CASSPPAESANEQFF. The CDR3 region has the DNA TGTGCCAGCAGTCCCCCAGCGGAGTCTGCCAATGAGCAGTTCTTC.

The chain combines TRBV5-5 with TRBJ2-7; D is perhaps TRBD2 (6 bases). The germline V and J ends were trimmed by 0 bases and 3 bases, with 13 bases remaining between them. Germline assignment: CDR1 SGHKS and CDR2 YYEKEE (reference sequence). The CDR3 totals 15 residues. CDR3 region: CASSLDPRLVYEQYF. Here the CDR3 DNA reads TGTGCCAGCAGCTTGGACCCGAGACTAGTCTACGAGCAGTACTTC. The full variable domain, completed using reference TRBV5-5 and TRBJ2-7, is DAGVTQSPTHLIKTRGQQVTLRCSPISGHKSVSWYQQVLGQGPQFIFQYYEKEERGRGNFPDRFSARQFPNYSSELNVNALLLGDSALYLCASSLDPRLVYEQYFGPGTRLTVT.

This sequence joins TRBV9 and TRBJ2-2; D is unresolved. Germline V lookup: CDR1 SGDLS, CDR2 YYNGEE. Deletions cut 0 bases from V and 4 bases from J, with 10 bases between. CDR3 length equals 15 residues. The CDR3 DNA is TGTGCCAGCAGCGTAGAACGCGGATTCACCGGGGAGCTGTTTTTT. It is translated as CASSVERGFTGELFF.

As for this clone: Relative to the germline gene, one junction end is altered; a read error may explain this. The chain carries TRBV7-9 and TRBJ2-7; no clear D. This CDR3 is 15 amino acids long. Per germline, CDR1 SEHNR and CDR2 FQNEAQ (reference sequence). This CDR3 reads CSSSYKNARSYEQYF. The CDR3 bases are TGTTCCAGCAGCTACAAAAATGCGAGGTCCTACGAGCAGTACTTC.

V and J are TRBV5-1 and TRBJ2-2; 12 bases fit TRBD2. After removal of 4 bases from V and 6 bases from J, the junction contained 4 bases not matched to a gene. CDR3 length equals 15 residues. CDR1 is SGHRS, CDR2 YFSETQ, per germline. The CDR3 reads CASSVGLAGSGELFF. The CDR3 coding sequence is TGCGCCAGCAGCGTGGGACTAGCGGGCTCCGGGGAGCTGTTTTTT.

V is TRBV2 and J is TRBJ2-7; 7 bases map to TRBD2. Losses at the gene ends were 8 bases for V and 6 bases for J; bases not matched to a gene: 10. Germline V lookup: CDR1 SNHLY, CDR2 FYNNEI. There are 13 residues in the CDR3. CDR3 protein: CASGMGGSPEQYF. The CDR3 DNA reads TGTGCCAGCGGAATGGGCGGGAGCCCCGAGCAGTACTTC.

As DNA, the CDR3 is TGTGCCAGCACGTGGACTAGCGGCACCTACGAGCAGTACTTC. Its translation is CASTWTSGTYEQYF. V and J are TRBV7-2 and TRBJ2-7, with 10 bases that match TRBD2. Germline V gene lookup returns CDR1 SGHTA and CDR2 FQGNSA. Trimming at V came to 7 bases and at J to 2 bases, leaving 5 bases not matched to a gene. This CDR3 contains 14 residues.

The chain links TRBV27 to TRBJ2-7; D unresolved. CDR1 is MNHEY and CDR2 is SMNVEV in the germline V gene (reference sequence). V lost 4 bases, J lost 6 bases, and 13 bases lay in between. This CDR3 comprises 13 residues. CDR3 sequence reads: CASSWWPNSEQYF. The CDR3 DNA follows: TGTGCCAGCAGTTGGTGGCCAAATTCCGAGCAGTACTTC.

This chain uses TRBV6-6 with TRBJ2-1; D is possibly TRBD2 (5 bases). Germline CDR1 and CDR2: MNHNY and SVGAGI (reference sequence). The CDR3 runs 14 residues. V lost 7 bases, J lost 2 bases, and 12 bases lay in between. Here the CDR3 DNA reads TGTGCCAGCACCCGTGGGAGCCCCTACAATGAGCAGTTCTTC. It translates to CASTRGSPYNEQFF.

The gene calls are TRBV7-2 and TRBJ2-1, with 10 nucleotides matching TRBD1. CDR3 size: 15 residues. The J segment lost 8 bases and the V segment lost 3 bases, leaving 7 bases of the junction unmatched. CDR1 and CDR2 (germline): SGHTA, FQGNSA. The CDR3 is CASSFSGQGSDEQFF. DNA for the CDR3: TGTGCCAGCAGCTTCTCGGGACAGGGGTCTGATGAGCAGTTCTTC.

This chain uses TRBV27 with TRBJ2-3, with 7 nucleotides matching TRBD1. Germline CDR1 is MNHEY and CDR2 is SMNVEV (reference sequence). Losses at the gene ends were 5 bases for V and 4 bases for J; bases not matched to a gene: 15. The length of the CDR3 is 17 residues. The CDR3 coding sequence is TGTGCCAGCAGTCCGCAACAGGGGACCCGCAGGGCAGATACGCAGTATTTT. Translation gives CASSPQQGTRRADTQYF.

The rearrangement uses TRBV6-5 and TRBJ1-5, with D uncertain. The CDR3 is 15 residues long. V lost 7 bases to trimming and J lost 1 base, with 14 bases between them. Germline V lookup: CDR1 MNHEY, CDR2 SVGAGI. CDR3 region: CASTLTLLSNQPQHF. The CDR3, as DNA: TGTGCCAGCACTTTGACTCTCTTGAGCAATCAGCCCCAGCATTTT.

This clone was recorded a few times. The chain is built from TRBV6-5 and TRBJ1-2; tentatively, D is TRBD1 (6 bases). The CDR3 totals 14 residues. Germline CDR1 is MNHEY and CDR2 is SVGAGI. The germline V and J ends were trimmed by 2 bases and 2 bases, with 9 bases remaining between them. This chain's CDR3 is CASSYLQGNYGYTF. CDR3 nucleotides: TGTGCCAGCAGTTACCTACAGGGAAACTATGGCTACACCTTC.

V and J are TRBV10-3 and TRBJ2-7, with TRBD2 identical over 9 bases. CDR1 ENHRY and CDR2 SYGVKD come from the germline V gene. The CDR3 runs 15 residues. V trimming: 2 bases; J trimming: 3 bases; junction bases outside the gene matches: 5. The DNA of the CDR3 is TGTGCCATCAGTGAGGGAGCGGGAGGTCTCTACGAGCAGTACTTC. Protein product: CAISEGAGGLYEQYF.

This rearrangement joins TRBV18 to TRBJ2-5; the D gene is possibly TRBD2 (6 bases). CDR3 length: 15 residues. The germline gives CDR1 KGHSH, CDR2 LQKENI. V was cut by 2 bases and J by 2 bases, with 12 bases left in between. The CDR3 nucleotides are TGTGCCAGCTCACCAAGGTCGGGAGATCAAGAGACCCAGTACTTC. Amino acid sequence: CASSPRSGDQETQYF.

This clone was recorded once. The CDR3 coding sequence is TGTGCCAGCAGTGTTACGGGGACACTGGGGTCAGATACGCAGTATTTT. It codes for CASSVTGTLGSDTQYF. The V and J genes are TRBV9 and TRBJ2-3; D might be TRBD1 (6 bases). The CDR3 consists of 16 residues. V lost 5 bases, J lost 4 bases, and 20 bases lay in between. From germline, CDR1 is SGDLS and CDR2 YYNGEE.

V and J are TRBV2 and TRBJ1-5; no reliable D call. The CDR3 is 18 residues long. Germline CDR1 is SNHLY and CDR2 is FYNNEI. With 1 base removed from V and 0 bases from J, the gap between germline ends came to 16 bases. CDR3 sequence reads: CASSEVSGIYLSNQPQHF. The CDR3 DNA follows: TGTGCCAGCAGTGAAGTGTCAGGCATATACCTTAGCAATCAGCCCCAGCATTTT. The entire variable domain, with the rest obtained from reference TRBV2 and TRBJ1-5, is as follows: EPEVTQTPSHQVTQMGQEVILRCVPISNHLYFYWYRQILGQKVEFLVSFYNNEISEKSEIFDDQFSVERPDGSNFTLKIRSTKLEDSAMYFCASSEVSGIYLSNQPQHFGDGTRLSIL.